This T cell receptor beta chain was profiled in a study of shared clonotypes between healthy human individuals. Assay used: immunoSEQ multiplex PCR; TCRdb lists only in-frame clones, some missing. Among some 1,100,000 clones listed, approximately 80% were seen once. The material sequenced was memory CD4+ T cells from PBMCs. Subset specified: CD45RA-negative fraction. This receptor was taken from a man aged 18 to 35 in good health. Some clones in this sample may be carry-over from other donors' samples.

The CDR3 reads CASTERRDTAGFNQPQHF. DNA for the CDR3: TGTGCCAGCACCGAAAGGAGGGACACCGCGGGTTTCAATCAGCCCCAGCATTTT. This chain joins TRBV7-8 and TRBJ1-5, with D tentatively TRBD1 (6 bases). The V and J ends lost 7 bases and 3 bases respectively, with 25 bases between them. The CDR3 runs to 18 residues. The V gene's germline CDR1 is SGHVS and CDR2 FQNEAQ.